This entry features one T cell receptor beta chain sequence. Its specific antigen is unknown. No much larger clonotype is one base removed from it; base qualities were not supplied. Library creation used the immunoSEQ multiplex PCR assay. TCR beta CDR3 sequencing was performed on DNA from the cultured, isolated CD4+ T cells. The source study handled its data this way. Non-productive TCR sequences were removed and reads were trimmed to the CDR3 region, keeping CDR3s of at least 7 amino acids. Antigen-specific clonotypes were identified with the MANAFEST web app by comparing expansion in peptide wells against reference cultures. To count as positive, a clone had to show expansion at FDR<0.05 compared with the reference and with all other wells, an odds ratio above 5, and a frequency above 0.1% in two replicate wells. A clonotype was defined as cross-reactive if the clonotype was significantly expanded both in SARS-CoV-2 spike wells and in at least one common cold coronavirus spike condition. Levenshtein distance calculated with the stringdist R package was used to assess CDR3 similarity, and unrooted trees were constructed with ape in R 3.6.1. TCRdb limited this immuneACCESS table to in-frame rearrangements with V and J called. A share of clones is missing; checked studies link under half to unresolved V genes, and the rest is unexplained. V and J calls and clone size are given by that table; D and trimming were obtained from the DNA. The sample table holds tens of thousands of clones, of which around four fifths were seen once. The ten largest clones represent 1% to 1.5% of the sample.

In the ViraFEST assay, PBMC were stimulated with viral peptide pools, and antigen-specific CD4+ T cell clonotypes were then identified by expansion using TCR sequencing. After about 9 days of culture, CD4+ T cells were isolated with the EasySep CD4+ T cell isolation kit. Each participant received two doses of an mRNA SARS-CoV-2 vaccine, either BNT162b2 or mRNA-1273. Negative nucleocapsid antibody results before and after vaccination confirmed that the healthy vaccine recipients had no prior SARS-CoV-2 infection. Some 2 million PBMC per well were cultured in IMDM with about 4.8% human AB serum, 9 to 10 IU/ml IL-2 and gentamicin, plus 10 ug/ml peptides. Half of the culture medium was replaced with fresh IL-2-containing medium on days 3 and 7. Unless otherwise noted, each peptide stimulation condition was cultured in triplicate wells. Using Ficoll-Paque Plus gradient centrifugation, PBMC were separated from whole blood and then either used fresh or cryopreserved at -140C. The spike proteins of SARS-CoV-2 and of the common cold coronaviruses HCoV-NL63, HCoV-OC43 and HCoV-229E were spanned by overlapping peptide pools. Genomic DNA was extracted from cultured CD4+ T cells with the QIAamp micro DNA kit.

This entry belongs to a study of vaccination effects on CD4 cells after COVID-19 (dated by TCRdb to between 2021 and 2022). For the wider study: Post-vaccine samples across the study were collected a median of 72 days after the second dose, with a range of 14 to 241. Cultures from other donors in the study were sequenced with the Oncomine TCR Beta short-read assay on an Illumina iSeq 100. Altogether, around 11 COVID-19 convalescent patients and a handful of SARS-CoV-2-naive healthy vaccine recipients made up the full study. The study compared SARS-CoV-2 spike-specific CD4+ TCR repertoires before and after mRNA vaccination in COVID-19 convalescent patients and infection-naive vaccine recipients.

Broad study findings and their caveats: The study was limited by a small number of convalescent patients and lacked early post-infection timepoints. In healthy vaccine recipients, vaccine-induced clones were almost all SARS-CoV-2 mono-reactive, with only 1 of 255 cross-reactive with common cold coronaviruses. Clones induced by infection and clones induced by vaccination both contracted markedly at late timepoints after vaccination, which fits with T cell responses waning over time.

Looking up the germline V gene yields CDR1 SNHLY and CDR2 FYNNEI. The trim is 6 bases for V and 3 bases for J, with a gap of 11 bases between the germline ends. The CDR3 covers 13 residues, taking in both the cysteine and the phenylalanine. Kept here is only the CDR3 DNA, which spans 39 bases and is read in frame from base 1. This receptor was taken from a human donor who received a COVID-19 vaccine. The V and J segments used are TRBV2 and TRBJ2-5; too little of a D gene remains to name it. The sample was CD4+ T cells from PBMCs cultured with HCoV-229E spike peptides, taken after COVID-19 vaccination. Taken with the paper, the label for cell subset or site translates to: HCoV-229E spike overlapping peptide pool stimulation. The CDR3 loop reads CASSGRREETQYF. The DNA sequence is TGTGCCAGCAGCGGACGGCGAGAAGAGACCCAGTACTTC.